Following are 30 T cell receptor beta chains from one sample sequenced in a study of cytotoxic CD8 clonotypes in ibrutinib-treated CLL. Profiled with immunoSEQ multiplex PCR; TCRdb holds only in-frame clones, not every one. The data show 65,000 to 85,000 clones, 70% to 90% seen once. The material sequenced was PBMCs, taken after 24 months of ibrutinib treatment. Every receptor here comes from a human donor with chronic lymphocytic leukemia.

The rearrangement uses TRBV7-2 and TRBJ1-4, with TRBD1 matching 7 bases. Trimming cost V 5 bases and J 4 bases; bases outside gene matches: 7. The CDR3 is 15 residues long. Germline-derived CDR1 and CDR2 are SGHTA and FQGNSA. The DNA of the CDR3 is TGTGCCAGCAGCCAGGGGGGGGCTGTTAATGAAAAACTGTTTTTT. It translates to CASSQGGAVNEKLFF.

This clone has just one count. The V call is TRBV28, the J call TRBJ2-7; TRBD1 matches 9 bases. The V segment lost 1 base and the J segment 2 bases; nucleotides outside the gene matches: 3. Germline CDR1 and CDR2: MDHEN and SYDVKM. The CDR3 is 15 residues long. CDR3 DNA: TGTGCCAGCAGTTTATTGGGACAGGGTGCCTACGAGCAGTACTTC. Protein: CASSLLGQGAYEQYF.

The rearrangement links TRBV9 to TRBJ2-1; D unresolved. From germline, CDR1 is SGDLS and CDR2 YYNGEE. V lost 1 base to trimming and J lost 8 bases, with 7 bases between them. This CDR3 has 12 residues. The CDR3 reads CASSVLTDEQFF. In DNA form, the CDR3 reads TGTGCCAGCAGCGTACTAACCGATGAGCAGTTCTTC.

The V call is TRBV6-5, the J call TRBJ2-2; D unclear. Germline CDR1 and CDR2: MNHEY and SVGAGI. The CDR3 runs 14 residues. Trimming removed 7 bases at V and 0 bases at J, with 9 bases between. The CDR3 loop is CASTRRSNTGELFF. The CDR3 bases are TGTGCCAGCACACGGCGATCGAACACCGGGGAGCTGTTTTTT.

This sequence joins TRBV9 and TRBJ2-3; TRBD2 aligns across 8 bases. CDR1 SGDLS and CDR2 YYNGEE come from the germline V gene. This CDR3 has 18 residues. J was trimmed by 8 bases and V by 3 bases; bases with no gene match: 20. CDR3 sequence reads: CASSAAAQAGDRRGTQYF. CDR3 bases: TGTGCCAGCAGCGCGGCTGCTCAAGCGGGAGACAGACGAGGTACGCAGTATTTT.

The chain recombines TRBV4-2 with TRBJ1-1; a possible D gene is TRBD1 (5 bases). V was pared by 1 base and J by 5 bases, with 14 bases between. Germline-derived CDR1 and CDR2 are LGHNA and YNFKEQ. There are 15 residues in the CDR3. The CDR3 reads CASSQVGPVWTEAFF. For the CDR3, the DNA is TGTGCCAGCAGCCAAGTGGGGCCCGTTTGGACTGAAGCTTTCTTT.

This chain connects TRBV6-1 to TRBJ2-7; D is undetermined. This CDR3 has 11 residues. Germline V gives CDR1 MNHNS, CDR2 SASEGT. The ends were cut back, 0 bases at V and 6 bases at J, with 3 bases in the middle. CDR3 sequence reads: CASSEAVEQYF. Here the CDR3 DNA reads TGTGCCAGCAGTGAAGCAGTCGAGCAGTACTTC.

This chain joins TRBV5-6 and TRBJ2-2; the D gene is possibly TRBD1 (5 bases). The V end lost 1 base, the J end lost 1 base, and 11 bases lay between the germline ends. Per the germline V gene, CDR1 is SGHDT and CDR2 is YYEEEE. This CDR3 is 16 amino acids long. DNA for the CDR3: TGTGCCAGCAGCTTGTTCACAGGCGTGAACACCGGGGAGCTGTTTTTT. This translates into CASSLFTGVNTGELFF.

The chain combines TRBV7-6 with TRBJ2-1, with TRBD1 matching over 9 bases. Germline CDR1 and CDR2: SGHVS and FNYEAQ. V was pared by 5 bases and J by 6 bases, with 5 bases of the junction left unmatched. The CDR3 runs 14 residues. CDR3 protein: CASSPSTGGNEQFF. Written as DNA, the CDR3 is TGTGCCAGCAGCCCATCGACAGGGGGCAATGAGCAGTTCTTC.

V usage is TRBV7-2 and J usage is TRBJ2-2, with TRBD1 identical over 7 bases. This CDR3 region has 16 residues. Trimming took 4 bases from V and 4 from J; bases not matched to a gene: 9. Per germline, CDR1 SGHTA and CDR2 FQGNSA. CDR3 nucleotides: TGTGCCAGCAGCTCTAGCACAGGGGCCCTCACCGGGGAGCTGTTTTTT. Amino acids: CASSSSTGALTGELFF.

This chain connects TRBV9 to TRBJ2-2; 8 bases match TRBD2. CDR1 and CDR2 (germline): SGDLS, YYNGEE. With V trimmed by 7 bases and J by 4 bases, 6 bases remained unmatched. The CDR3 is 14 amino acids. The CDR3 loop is CASGRTSSTGELFF. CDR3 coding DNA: TGTGCCAGCGGAAGGACTAGCAGCACCGGGGAGCTGTTTTTT.

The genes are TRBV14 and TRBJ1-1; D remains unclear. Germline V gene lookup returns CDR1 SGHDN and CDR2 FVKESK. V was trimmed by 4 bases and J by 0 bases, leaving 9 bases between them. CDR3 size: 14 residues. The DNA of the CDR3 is TGTGCCAGCAGCCGCACGGTCCTGAACACTGAAGCTTTCTTT. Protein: CASSRTVLNTEAFF.

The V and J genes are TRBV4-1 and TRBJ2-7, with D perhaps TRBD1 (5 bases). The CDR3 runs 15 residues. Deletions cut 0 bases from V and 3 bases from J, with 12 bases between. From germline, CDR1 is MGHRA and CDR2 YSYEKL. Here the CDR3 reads CASSQDRQLLYEQYF. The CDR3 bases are TGCGCCAGCAGCCAAGATCGACAGCTCCTCTACGAGCAGTACTTC.

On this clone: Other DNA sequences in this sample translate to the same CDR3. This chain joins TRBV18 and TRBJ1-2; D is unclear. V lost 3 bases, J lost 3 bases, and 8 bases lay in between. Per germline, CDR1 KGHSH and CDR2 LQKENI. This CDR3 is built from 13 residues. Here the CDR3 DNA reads TGTGCCAGCTCACCCGGGAGTGACTATGGCTACACCTTC. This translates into CASSPGSDYGYTF. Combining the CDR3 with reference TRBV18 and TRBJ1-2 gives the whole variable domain NAGVMQNPRHLVRRRGQEARLRCSPMKGHSHVYWYRQLPEEGLKFMVYLQKENIIDESGMPKERFSAEFPKEGPSILRIQQVVRGDSAAYFCASSPGSDYGYTFGSGTRLTVV.

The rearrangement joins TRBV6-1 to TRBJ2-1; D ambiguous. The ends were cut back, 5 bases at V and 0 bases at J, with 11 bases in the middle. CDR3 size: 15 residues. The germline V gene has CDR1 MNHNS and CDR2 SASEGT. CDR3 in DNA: TGTGCCAGCAGTCCACTGGCCAACTCCTACAATGAGCAGTTCTTC. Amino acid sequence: CASSPLANSYNEQFF.

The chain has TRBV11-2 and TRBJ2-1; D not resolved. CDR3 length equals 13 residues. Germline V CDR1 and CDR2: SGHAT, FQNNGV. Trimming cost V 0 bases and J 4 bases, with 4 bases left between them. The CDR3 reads CASSLEKYNEQFF. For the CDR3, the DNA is TGTGCCAGCAGCTTAGAAAAGTACAATGAGCAGTTCTTC.

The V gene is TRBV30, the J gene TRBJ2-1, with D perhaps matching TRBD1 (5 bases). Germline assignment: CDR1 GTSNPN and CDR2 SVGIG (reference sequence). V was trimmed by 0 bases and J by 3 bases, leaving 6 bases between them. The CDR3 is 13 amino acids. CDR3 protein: CAWSVQDYNEQFF. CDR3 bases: TGTGCCTGGAGTGTACAGGACTACAATGAGCAGTTCTTC.

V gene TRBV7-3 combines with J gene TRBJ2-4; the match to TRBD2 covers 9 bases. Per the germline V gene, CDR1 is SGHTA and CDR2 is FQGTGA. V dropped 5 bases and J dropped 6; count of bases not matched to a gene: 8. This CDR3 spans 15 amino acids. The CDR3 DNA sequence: TGTGCCAGCAGCCCAACACCGGGACTAGCAAACATTCAGTACTTC. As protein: CASSPTPGLANIQYF.

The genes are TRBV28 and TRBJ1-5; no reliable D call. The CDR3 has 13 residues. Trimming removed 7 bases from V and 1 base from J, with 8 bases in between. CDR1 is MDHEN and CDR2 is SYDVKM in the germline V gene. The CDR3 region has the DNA TGTGCCAGCAATTGGGAGAGCAATCAGCCCCAGCATTTT. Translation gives CASNWESNQPQHF.

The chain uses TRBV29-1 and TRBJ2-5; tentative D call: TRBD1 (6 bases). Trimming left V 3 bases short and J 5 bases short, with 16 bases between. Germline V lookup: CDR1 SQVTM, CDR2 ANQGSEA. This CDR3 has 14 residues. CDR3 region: CSVDSPGVGETQYF. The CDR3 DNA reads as TGCAGCGTTGACTCGCCAGGGGTCGGGGAGACCCAGTACTTC.

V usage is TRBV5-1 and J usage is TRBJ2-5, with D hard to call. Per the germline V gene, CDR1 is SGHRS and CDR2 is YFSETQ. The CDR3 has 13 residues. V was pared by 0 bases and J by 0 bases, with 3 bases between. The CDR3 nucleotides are TGCGCCAGCAGCTTGGAGTACCAAGAGACCCAGTACTTC. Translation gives CASSLEYQETQYF. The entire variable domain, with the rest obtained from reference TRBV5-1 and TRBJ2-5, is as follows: KAGVTQTPRYLIKTRGQQVTLSCSPISGHRSVSWYQQTPGQGLQFLFEYFSETQRNKGNFPGRFSGRQFSNSRSEMNVSTLELGDSALYLCASSLEYQETQYFGPGTRLLVL.

The CDR3 DNA is TGCGCCAGCAGCTCCCGGGTGTACGAGCAGTACTTC. It yields the protein CASSSRVYEQYF. The genes are TRBV5-1 and TRBJ2-7; D gene unclear. The germline CDR1 and CDR2 sequences are SGHRS and YFSETQ. This CDR3 has 12 amino acids. Trimming cost V 3 bases and J 4 bases, with 8 bases left between them.

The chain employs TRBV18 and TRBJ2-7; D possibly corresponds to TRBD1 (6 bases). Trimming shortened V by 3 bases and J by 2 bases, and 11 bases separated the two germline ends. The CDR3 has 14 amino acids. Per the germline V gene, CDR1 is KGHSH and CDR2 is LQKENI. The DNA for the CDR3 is TGTGCCAGCTCACCTGGGACAAGACCCTACGAGCAGTACTTC. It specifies CASSPGTRPYEQYF.

This chain's CDR3 is CASSLDSWWLGMNTEAFF. The CDR3 region has the DNA TGTGCCAGCAGCTTAGATTCCTGGTGGCTGGGCATGAACACTGAAGCTTTCTTT. V and J are TRBV11-2 and TRBJ1-1; D call uncertain. CDR3 length: 18 residues. Trimming removed 0 bases from V and 0 bases from J, with 17 bases in between. Germline V gene lookup returns CDR1 SGHAT and CDR2 FQNNGV.

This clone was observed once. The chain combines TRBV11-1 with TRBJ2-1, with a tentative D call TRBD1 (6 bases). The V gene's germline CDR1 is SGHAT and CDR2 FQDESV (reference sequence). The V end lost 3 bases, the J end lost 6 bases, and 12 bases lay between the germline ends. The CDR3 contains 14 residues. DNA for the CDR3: TGTGCCAGCAGCTTTCCCCTACAGGGCAATGAGCAGTTCTTC. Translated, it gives CASSFPLQGNEQFF.

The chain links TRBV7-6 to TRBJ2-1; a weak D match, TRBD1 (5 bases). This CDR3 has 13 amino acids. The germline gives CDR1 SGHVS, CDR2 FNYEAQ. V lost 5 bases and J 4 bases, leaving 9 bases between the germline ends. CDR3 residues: CASSLQEYNEQFF. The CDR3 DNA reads TGTGCCAGCAGCCTACAGGAATACAATGAGCAGTTCTTC.

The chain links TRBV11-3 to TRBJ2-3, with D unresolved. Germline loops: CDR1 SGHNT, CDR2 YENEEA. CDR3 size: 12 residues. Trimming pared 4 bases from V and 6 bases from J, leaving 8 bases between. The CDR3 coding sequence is TGTGCCAGCAGCTCGCGGCGGGATACGCAGTATTTT. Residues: CASSSRRDTQYF.

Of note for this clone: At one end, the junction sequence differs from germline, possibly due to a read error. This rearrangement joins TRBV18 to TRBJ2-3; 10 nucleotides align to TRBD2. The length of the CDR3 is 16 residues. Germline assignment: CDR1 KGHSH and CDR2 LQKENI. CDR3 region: CAGSPRTSGNTDTQYF. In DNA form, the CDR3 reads TGTGCCGGCTCACCAAGGACTAGCGGAAACACAGATACGCAGTATTTT. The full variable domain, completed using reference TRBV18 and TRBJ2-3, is NAGVMQNPRHLVRRRGQEARLRCSPMKGHSHVYWYRQLPEEGLKFMVYLQKENIIDESGMPKERFSAEFPKEGPSILRIQQVVRGDSAAYFCAGSPRTSGNTDTQYFGPGTRLTVL.

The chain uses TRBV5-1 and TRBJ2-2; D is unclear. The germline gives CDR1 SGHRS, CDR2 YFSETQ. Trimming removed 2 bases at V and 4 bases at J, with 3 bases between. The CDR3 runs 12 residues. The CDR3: CASSFSTGELFF. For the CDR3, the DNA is TGCGCCAGCAGCTTTAGCACCGGGGAGCTGTTTTTT.

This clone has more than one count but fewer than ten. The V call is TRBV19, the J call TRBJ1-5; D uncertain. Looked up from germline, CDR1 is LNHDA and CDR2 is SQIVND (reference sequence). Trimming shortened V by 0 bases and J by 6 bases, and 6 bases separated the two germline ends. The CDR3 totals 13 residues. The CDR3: CASSIDVGQPQHF. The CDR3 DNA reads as TGTGCCAGTAGTATAGATGTGGGTCAGCCCCAGCATTTT.